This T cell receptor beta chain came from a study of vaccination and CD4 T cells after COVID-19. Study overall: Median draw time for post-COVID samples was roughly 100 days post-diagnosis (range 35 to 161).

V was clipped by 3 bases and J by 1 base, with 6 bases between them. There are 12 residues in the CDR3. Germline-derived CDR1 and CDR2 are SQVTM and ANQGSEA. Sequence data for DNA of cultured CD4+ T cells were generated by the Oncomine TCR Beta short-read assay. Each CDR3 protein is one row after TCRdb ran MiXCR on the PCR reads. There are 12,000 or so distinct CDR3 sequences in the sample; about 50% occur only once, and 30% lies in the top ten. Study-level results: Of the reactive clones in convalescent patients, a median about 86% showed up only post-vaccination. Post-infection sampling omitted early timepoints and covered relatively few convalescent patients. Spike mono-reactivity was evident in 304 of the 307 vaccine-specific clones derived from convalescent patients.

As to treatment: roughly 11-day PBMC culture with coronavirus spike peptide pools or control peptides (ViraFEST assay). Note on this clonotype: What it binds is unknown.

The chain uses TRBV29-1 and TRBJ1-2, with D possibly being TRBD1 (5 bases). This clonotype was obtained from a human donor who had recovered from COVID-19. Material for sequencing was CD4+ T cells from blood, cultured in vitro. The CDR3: CSVDRDNYGYTF. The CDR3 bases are TGCAGCGTTGACAGGGATAACTATGGCTACACCTTC.